The present entry profiles one T cell receptor (beta chain) with its context. A single record per CDR3 protein comes from TCRdb applying MiXCR to the RT-PCR reads. The table records about 680,000 distinct CDR3 sequences, approximately 15% of them present only once. This CDR3 contains 14 residues. V lost 7 bases to trimming and J lost 3 bases, with 16 bases between them. From germline, CDR1 is MNHEY and CDR2 SVGEGT. The sample taken for sequencing was memory CD4+ T cells from blood. The chain combines TRBV6-2 or TRBV6-3 with TRBJ2-7; a possible D gene is TRBD1 (5 bases). The sequence came from a female donor in good health, serving as a healthy control. This CDR3 is CASTPSDIIYEQYF. Written as DNA, the CDR3 is TGTGCCAGCACCCCTTCGGACATTATCTACGAGCAGTACTTC.